The T cell receptor (beta chain) described here comes from a study of cytomegalovirus exposure and HLA in healthy donors. PCR was performed using 60 Vbeta and 13 Jbeta primers. Per the original methods: Counted up in a later analysis, unique TCR beta chains came to some 82 million, with around 9.9 million shared. This table comes from immunoSEQ multiplex PCR, and its TCRdb copy is limited to in-frame clones, with some not included. That table furnishes V, J and clone size, whereas the DNA furnished D and trimming. This sample contains roughly 200,000 clones. CDR1 and CDR2 (germline): SGHDT, YYEEEE. V lost 4 bases, J lost 8 bases, and 18 bases lay in between. This CDR3 is 14 amino acids long. Unrecorded immune exposures were likely, despite nominal health at sampling.

This chain links TRBV5-6 with TRBJ1-2; a weak D match, TRBD1 (6 bases). The receptor comes from a man aged 25-40 years in good health and CMV-seronegative. The sample was PBMCs. The CDR3 loop is CASSPVGAPRGYTF. As DNA, the CDR3 is TGTGCCAGCAGCCCTGTGGGGGCTCCGCGGGGCTACACCTTC.